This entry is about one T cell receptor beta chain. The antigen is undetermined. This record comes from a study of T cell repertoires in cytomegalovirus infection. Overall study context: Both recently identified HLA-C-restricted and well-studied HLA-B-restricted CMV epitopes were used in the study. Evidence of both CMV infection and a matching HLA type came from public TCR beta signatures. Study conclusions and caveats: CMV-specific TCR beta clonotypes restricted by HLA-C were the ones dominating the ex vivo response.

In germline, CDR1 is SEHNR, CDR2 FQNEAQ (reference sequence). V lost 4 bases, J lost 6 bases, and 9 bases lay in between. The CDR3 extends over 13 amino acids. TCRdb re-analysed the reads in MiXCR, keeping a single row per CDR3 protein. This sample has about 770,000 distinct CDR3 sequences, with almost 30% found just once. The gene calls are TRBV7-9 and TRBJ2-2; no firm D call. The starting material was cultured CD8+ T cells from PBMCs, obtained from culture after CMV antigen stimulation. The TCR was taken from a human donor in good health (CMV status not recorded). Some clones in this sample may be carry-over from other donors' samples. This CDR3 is CASSSDASGELFF. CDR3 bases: TGTGCCAGCAGCTCAGACGCGTCCGGGGAGCTGTTTTTT. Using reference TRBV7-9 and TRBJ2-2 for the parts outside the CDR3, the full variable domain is DTGVSQNPRHKITKRGQNVTFRCDPISEHNRLYWYRQTLGQGPEFLTYFQNEAQLEKSRLLSDRFSAERPKGSFSTLEIQRTEQGDSAMYLCASSSDASGELFFGEGSRLTVL.